This entry describes one T cell receptor beta chain. Its antigen is currently not known. No base-level quality is on record; no much larger clone is a single base apart. The junction carries 9 bases between V and J, which are trimmed by 4 bases and 0 bases respectively. The CDR3 measures 14 amino acids from cysteine to phenylalanine. This entry keeps only the CDR3 DNA: 42 bases, framed from base 1. The germline V gene (reference sequence) yields MNHEY for CDR1 and SMNVEV for CDR2. The source of the sample is a study of graft-versus-host responses after intestinal transplantation (dated by TCRdb to about 2021). Regarding the research as a whole: The transplants that recipients got were multivisceral, liver-intestinal, or isolated intestinal. Every recipient was given anti-thymocyte globulin induction, followed by around three years of maintenance tacrolimus and steroids. After intestinal transplantation, graft-versus-host and host-versus-graft alloreactive T cell clones were followed in the graft, circulation and bone marrow using bulk TCR-beta CDR3 sequencing. Alloreactive clones were identified by sequencing pre-transplant mixed lymphocyte reaction products and comparing them with unstimulated pre-transplant donor and recipient T cells. The cohort enrolled about two dozen intestinal transplant recipients, one of whom was a retransplant, and a few patients without pretransplant specimens were excluded. A peak of at least 4% donor T cells among recipient peripheral blood mononuclear cells was the definition used for donor T cell macrochimerism. Rather than going through the commercial service, samples from a few later patients were sequenced in-house on an Illumina MiSeq and processed with MiXCR.

Points the paper makes about the study in general: Early after transplant, peak levels of circulating GvH clones were associated with declines in HvG clones. The relatively low number and heterogeneity of intestinal transplant patients limited the conclusions. GvH clones were found in recipient bone marrow, and some of the GvH clones appeared earlier in ileal mucosa or blood, which is consistent with an intestinal mucosal origin. High GvH to HvG T cell clonal ratios were observed in the allografts of patients with donor T cell macrochimerism.

Blood samples were collected up to 4 times in the first month after transplant and then at least monthly when available. Libraries came from the immunoSEQ multiplex PCR assay. Adaptive Biotechnologies carried out high-throughput TCR-beta CDR3 sequencing of genomic DNA for most patients. In the original analysis: TCR sequencing data were retrieved from Adaptive's ImmunoSEQ software for roughly 20 patients, whereas a few other patients were processed with MiXCR and VDJtools. CDR3 nucleotide sequences shared between donor and recipient were removed because the origin of such sequences could not be assigned. At least 2-fold expansion over unstimulated cells and a minimum CFSE-low frequency of 0.002% (template counts) or 0.001% (read counts) were required for clones to be classified as alloreactive. Clones detected in sequenced pre-transplant spleen, lymph node, or MLR CFSE-low populations of the donor or recipient were defined as mappable. The cumulative frequency of alloreactive clones was calculated as a percentage of all sequences, weighted by copy number. The source is immuneACCESS, and TCRdb retained only in-frame sequences with V and J called. Part of the clones is not carried over; for the studies checked, unresolved V genes explain less than half of this, and the remainder is unexplained. The D gene and trimming were derived from the DNA, and the V and J assignments and clone size from that table. The sample table records tens of thousands of clones; 85% to 95% of these occur just once. Jointly, the top ten make up 43% of the sample.

This clonotype was obtained from a human patient who received an intestinal transplant, so some T cells may come from the graft donor. The material was PBMCs, obtained roughly 39 weeks after intestinal transplant. The rearrangement combines TRBV27 with TRBJ1-1; confidence is insufficient to name the D gene. The CDR3 here reads CASSSQFLNTEAFF. The DNA sequence is as follows: TGTGCCAGCAGTTCTCAGTTTTTGAACACTGAAGCTTTCTTT.